This T cell receptor (beta chain) was recorded in a study of control samples from healthy donors and cancer patients. The CDR3 consists of 18 residues. The V gene lost 0 bases and the J gene lost 0 bases, with 12 bases spanning the gap. From germline, CDR1 is KGHSH and CDR2 LQKENI. The assay was immunoSEQ multiplex PCR, and TCRdb's table has in-frame clones only and misses some. In the table there are about 150,000 clones, more than 85% of which are singletons. This clone showed up just once. The TCR originated in a man in his forties or fifties in good health. The source material was blood. The chain joins TRBV18 to TRBJ2-6; D possibly corresponds to TRBD1 (6 bases). CDR3 sequence (DNA): TGTGCCAGCTCACCACCCACAGGGTCCGTCTCTGGGGCCAACGTCCTGACTTTC. It yields the protein CASSPPTGSVSGANVLTF.